This T cell receptor (beta chain) was recovered during a study of response to subunit inactivated influenza vaccine. General study points: Researchers suggested that each seasonal influenza vaccination recruits few new T cells.

The germline gives CDR1 SGHTA, CDR2 FQGNSA. This CDR3 has 15 residues. V was pared by 5 bases and J by 5 bases, with 17 bases between. In TCRdb, the RT-PCR reads were re-called with MiXCR into one record per CDR3 protein. The sample carries about 610,000 distinct CDR3 sequences, 12% to 15% recorded once. Details on this clonotype: Its cognate antigen is unknown.

This clonotype was obtained from a man in his forties or fifties who received an inactivated influenza vaccine. The source material was PBMCs from blood, sampled 11 to 12 days after vaccination. The genes are TRBV7-2 and TRBJ2-3; the D gene is possibly TRBD1 (5 bases). CDR3 sequence reads: CASSLNLGREDTQYF. CDR3 DNA: TGTGCCAGCAGCCTGAACCTGGGGCGCGAAGATACGCAGTATTTT.